This T cell receptor (beta chain) stems from a study of blood T cell repertoires in COVID-19. For the study at large: PBMCs, B-cell-depleted T cells, or T cells provided the cDNA or gDNA that made up the material.

The V gene's germline CDR1 is SGHTA and CDR2 FQGTGA. Deletions cut 3 bases from V and 5 bases from J, with 11 bases between. The CDR3 is 13 amino acids. TCRdb's table, derived via immunoSEQ multiplex PCR, lists solely in-frame clones and lacks some. The sample has approximately 51,000 clones; approximately 86% are singletons. The source material was peripheral blood. The chain recombines TRBV7-3 with TRBJ2-7, with D possibly TRBD1 on 6 matching bases. The TCR sequence derives from a man aged 35 to 55 with active COVID-19. The CDR3 DNA is TGTGCCAGCAGCTTGGAGACAGGTCACGAGCAGTACTTC. It is translated as CASSLETGHEQYF. The whole variable domain, remainder taken from reference TRBV7-3 and TRBJ2-7, is GAGVSQTPSNKVTEKGKYVELRCDPISGHTALYWYRQSLGQGPEFLIYFQGTGAADDSGLPNDRFFAVRPEGSVSTLKIQRTERGDSAVYLCASSLETGHEQYFGPGTRLTVT.